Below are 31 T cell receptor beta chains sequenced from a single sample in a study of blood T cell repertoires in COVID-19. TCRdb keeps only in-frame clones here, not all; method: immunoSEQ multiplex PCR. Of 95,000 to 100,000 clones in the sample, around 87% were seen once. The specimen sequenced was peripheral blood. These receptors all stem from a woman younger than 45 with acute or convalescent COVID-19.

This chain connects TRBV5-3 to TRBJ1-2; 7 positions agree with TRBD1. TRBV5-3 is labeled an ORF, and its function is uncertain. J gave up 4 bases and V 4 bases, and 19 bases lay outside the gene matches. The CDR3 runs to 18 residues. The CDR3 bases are TGTGCCAGAAGCCCGGTGGGGACAGAGGTTCAAAATTCCTATGGCTACACCTTC. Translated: CARSPVGTEVQNSYGYTF.

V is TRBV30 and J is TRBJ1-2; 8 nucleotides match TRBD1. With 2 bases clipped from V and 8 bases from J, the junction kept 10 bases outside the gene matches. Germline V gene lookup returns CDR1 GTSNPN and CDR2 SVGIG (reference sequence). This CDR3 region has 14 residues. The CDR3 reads CAWSPGTGLGGYTF. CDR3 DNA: TGTGCCTGGAGTCCCGGGACAGGACTAGGGGGCTACACCTTC.

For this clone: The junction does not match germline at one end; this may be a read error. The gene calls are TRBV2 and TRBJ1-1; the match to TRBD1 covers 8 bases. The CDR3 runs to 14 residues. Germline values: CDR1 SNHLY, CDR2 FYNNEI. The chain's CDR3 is CASREDRGNTEAFF. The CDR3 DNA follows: TGTGCCAGCAGGGAAGACAGGGGCAACACTGAAGCTTTCTTT.

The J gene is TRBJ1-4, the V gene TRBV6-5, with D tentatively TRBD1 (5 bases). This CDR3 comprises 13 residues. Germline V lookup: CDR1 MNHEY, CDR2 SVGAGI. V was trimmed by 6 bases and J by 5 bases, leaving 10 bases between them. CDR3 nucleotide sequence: TGTGCCAGCAGAGTGACAGTCAATGAAAAACTGTTTTTT. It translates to CASRVTVNEKLFF.

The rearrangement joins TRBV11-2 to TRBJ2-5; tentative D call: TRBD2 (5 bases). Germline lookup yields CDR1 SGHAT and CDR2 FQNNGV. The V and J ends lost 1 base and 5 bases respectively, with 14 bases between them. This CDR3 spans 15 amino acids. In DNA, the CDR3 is TGTGCCAGCAGCTTAGTTAGGGCGGGTGGGGAGACCCAGTACTTC. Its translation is CASSLVRAGGETQYF.

The CDR3 nucleotides read TGCGCCAGCAGCTTGAATTCAGGGAATGGCTACACCTTC. This gives the protein CASSLNSGNGYTF. The chain employs TRBV5-1 and TRBJ1-2; perhaps TRBD1 as D (5 bases). V dropped 1 base and J dropped 6 bases, with 10 bases sitting between them. The CDR3 length is 13 residues. From germline, CDR1 is SGHRS and CDR2 YFSETQ.

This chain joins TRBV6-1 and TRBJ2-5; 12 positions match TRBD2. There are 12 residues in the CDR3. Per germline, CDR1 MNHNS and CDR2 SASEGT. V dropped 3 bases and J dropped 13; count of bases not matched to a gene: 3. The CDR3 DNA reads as TGTGCCAGCAGTGATAGACTAGCGGGGGTGTACTTC. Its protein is CASSDRLAGVYF.

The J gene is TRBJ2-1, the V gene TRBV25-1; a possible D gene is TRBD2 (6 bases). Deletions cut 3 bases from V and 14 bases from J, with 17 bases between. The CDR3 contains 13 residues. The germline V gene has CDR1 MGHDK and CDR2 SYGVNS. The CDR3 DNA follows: TGTGCCAGCAGTGAGCCTTCCGGGACTTCCGAGTTCTTC. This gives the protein CASSEPSGTSEFF.

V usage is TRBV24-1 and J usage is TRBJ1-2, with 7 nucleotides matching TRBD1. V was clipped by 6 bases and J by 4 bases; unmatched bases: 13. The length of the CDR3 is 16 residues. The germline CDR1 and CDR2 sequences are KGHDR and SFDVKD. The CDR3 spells CATSPLDRPRGYGYTF. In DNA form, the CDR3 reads TGTGCCACCAGTCCCCTGGACAGGCCGCGGGGCTATGGCTACACCTTC.

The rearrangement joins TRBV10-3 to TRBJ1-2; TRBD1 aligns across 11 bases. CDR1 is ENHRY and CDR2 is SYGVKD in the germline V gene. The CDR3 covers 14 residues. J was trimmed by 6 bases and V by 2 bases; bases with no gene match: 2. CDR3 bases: TGTGCCATCAGTGAGAGGGACAGGGGGGATGGCTACACCTTC. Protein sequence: CAISERDRGDGYTF.

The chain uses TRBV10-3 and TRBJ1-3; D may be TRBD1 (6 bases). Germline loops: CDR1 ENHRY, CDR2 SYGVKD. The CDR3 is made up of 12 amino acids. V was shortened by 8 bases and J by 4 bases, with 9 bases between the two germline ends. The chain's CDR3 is CAIATGGNTIYF. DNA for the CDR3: TGTGCCATCGCCACAGGGGGAAACACCATATATTTT.

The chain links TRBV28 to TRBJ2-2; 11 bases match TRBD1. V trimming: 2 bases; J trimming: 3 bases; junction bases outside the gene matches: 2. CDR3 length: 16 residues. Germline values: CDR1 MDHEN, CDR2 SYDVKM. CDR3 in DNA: TGTGCCAGCAGTTTAGGGGACAGGGGGTACACCGGGGAGCTGTTTTTT. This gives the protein CASSLGDRGYTGELFF.

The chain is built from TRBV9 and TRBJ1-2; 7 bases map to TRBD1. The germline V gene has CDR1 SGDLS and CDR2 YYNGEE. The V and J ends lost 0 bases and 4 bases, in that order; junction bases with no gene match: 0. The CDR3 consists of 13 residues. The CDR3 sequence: CASSVAGGYGYTF. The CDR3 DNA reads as TGTGCCAGCAGCGTAGCAGGGGGCTATGGCTACACCTTC.

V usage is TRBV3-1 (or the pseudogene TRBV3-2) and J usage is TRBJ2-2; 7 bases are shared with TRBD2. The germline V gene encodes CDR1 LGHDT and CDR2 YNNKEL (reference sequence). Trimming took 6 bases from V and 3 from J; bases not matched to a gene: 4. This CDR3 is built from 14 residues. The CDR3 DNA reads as TGTGCCAGCAGGAGCGGGGCTCACACCGGGGAGCTGTTTTTT. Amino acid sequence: CASRSGAHTGELFF.

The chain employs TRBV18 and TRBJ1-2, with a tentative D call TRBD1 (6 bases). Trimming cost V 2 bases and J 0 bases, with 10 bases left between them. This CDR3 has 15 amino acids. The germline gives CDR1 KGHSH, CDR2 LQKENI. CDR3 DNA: TGTGCCAGCTCACCAGGACAGAACCCTAACTATGGCTACACCTTC. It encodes CASSPGQNPNYGYTF.

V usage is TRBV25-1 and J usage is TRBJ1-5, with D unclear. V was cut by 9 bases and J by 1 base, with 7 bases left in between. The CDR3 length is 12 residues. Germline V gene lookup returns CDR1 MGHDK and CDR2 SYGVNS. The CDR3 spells CASTPSNQPQHF. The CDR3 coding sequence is TGTGCCAGTACACCGAGCAATCAGCCCCAGCATTTT.

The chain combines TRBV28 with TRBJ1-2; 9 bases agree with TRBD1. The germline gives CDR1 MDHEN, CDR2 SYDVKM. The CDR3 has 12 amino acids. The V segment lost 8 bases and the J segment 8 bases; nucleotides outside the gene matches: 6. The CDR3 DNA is TGTGCCAGCGAGGGACAGGGCGGCGGCTACACCTTC. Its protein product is CASEGQGGGYTF.

The CDR3 is CAITEENTDTQYF. The CDR3 nucleotides are TGTGCCATCACGGAGGAGAACACAGATACGCAGTATTTT. The chain joins TRBV10-3 to TRBJ2-3; the D gene is possibly TRBD2 (5 bases). CDR1 is ENHRY and CDR2 is SYGVKD in the germline V gene. V lost 7 bases to trimming and J lost 2 bases, with 10 bases between them. This CDR3 has 13 residues.

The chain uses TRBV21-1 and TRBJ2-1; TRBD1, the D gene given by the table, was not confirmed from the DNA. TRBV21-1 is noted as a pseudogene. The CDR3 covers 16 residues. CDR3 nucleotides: TGTGCCAGCACCCCAAAGTGGCAGGAAAAATACAATGAGCAGTTCTTC. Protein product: CASTPKWQEKYNEQFF.

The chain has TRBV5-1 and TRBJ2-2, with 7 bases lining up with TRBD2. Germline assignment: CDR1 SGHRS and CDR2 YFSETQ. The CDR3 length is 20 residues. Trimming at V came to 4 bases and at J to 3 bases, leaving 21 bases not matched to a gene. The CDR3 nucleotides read TGCGCCAGCAGCCTCACAGCCCCCAGGACTAGTATCGGCTACACCGGGGAGCTGTTTTTT. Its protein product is CASSLTAPRTSIGYTGELFF.

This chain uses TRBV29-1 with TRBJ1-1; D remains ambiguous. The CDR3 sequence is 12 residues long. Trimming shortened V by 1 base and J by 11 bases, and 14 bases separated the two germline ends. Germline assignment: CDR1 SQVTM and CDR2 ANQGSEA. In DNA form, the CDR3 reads TGCAGCGTTGAAGCGGGAGCCTACGAGGCTTTCTTT. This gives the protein CSVEAGAYEAFF.

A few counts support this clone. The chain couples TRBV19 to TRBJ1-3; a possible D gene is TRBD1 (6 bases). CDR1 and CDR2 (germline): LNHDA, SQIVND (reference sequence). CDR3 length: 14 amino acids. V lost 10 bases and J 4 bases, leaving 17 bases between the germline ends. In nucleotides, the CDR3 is TGTGCCACTGCGCCGACAGGTACGGGAAACACCATATATTTT. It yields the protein CATAPTGTGNTIYF.

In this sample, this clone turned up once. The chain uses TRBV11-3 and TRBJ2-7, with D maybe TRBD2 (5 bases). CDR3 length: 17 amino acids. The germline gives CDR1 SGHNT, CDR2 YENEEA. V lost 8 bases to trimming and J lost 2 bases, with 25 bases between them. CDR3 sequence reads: CASCSRATGRTAYEQYF. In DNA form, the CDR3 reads TGTGCCAGCTGCTCCCGGGCGACTGGGAGAACAGCCTACGAGCAGTACTTC. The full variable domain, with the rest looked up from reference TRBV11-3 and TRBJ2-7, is EAGVVQSPRYKIIEKKQPVAFWCNPISGHNTLYWYLQNLGQGPELLIRYENEEAVDDSQLPKDRFSAERLKGVDSTLKIQPAELGDSAVYLCASCSRATGRTAYEQYFGPGTRLTVT.

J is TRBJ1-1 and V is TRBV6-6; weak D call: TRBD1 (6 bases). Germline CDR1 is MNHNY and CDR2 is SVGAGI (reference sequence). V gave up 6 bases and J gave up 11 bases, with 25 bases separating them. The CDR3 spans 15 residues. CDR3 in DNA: TGTGCCAGCAGCCTTAAAGAGAGGGGGTGGGTTGAGGCTTTCTTT. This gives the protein CASSLKERGWVEAFF.

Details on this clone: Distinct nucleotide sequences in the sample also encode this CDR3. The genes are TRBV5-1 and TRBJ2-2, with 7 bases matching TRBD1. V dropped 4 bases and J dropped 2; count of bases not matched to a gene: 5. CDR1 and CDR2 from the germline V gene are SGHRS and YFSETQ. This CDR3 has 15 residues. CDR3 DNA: TGCGCCAGCAGCCGACAGGGCCTTAACACCGGGGAGCTGTTTTTT. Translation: CASSRQGLNTGELFF.

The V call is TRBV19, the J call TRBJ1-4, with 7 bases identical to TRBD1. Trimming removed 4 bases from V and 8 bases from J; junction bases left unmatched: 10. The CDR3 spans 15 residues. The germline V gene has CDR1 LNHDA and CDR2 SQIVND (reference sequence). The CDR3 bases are TGTGCCAGTAGTAGACAGGGCTTTCTGTCGGAAAAACTGTTTTTT. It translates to CASSRQGFLSEKLFF.

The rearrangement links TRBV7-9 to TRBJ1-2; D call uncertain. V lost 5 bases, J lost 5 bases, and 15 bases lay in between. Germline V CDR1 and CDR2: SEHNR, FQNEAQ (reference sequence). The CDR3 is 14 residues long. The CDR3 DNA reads TGTGCCAGCAGCCCCCTGGGAGAGGGTTATGGCTACACCTTC. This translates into CASSPLGEGYGYTF.

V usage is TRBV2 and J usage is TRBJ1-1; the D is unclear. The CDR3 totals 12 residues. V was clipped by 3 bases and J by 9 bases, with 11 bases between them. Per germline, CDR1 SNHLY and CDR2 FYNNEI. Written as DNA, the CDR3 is TGTGCCAGCAGTGAGGTCTGGCTTCAAGCTTTCTTT. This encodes CASSEVWLQAFF.

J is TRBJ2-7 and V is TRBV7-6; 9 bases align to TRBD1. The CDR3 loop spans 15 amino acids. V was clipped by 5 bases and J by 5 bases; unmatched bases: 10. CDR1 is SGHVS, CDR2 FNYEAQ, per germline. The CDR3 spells CASSPKDRGSDEQYF. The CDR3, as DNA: TGTGCCAGCAGCCCCAAGGACAGGGGTAGCGACGAGCAGTACTTC. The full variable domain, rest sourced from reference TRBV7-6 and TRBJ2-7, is GAGVSQSPRYKVTKRGQDVALRCDPISGHVSLYWYRQALGQGPEFLTYFNYEAQQDKSGLPNDRFSAERPEGSISTLTIQRTEQRDSAMYRCASSPKDRGSDEQYFGPGTRLTVT.

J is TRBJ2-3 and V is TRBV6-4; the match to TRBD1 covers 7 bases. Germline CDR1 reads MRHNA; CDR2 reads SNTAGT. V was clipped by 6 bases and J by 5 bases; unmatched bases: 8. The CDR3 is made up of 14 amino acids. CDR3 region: CASSATGVVDTQYF. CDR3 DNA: TGTGCCAGCAGCGCAACAGGGGTAGTAGATACGCAGTATTTT.

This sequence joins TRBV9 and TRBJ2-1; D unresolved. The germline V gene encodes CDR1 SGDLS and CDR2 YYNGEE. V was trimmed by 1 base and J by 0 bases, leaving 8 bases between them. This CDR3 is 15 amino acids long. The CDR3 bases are TGTGCCAGCAGCGTATCCCCCAGCTCCTACAATGAGCAGTTCTTC. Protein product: CASSVSPSSYNEQFF.